Each of the 8 T cell receptor beta chains below was sequenced from the same sample in a study of shared clonotypes between healthy human individuals. Repertoires were generated with immunoSEQ multiplex PCR, while TCRdb's copy carries only in-frame clones and drops some. The sample has 2 million to 2.5 million clones, roughly 93% seen once. Sequencing was carried out using naive CD4+ T cells from PBMCs. Subset of the sample: CD45RA+ positively selected. These receptor sequences come from a man aged 18 to 30 in good health. Some clones in this sample may be carry-over from other donors' samples.

The rearrangement uses TRBV5-1 and TRBJ2-5; D gene unclear. The CDR3 length is 14 residues. Germline-derived CDR1 and CDR2 are SGHRS and YFSETQ. Trimming removed 2 bases at V and 2 bases at J, with 10 bases between. The CDR3 region has the DNA TGCGCCAGCAGCTTATTCTCACTTCAAGAGACCCAGTACTTC. Its protein is CASSLFSLQETQYF.

Comment on this clone: This same CDR3 is encoded by further DNA sequences in the sample. The chain combines TRBV11-2 with TRBJ1-1; D unclear. The CDR3 length is 14 residues. CDR1 SGHAT and CDR2 FQNNGV come from the germline V gene. Trimming took off 1 base at V and 4 bases at J, with 10 bases between the two ends. The CDR3 nucleotides are TGTGCCAGCAGCTTAGCTTTAGGAGGCACTGAAGCTTTCTTT. This encodes CASSLALGGTEAFF.

The rearrangement uses TRBV6-5 and TRBJ1-6; D is unclear. V lost 2 bases to trimming and J lost 11 bases, with 13 bases between them. CDR1 and CDR2 from the germline V gene are MNHEY and SVGAGI. CDR3 length: 14 amino acids. CDR3 bases: TGTGCCAGCAGTTACCTCGGACGCAATACACCCCTCCACTTT. Translated: CASSYLGRNTPLHF.

This clone came up a few times. The chain links TRBV6-6 to TRBJ1-5; the match to TRBD1 covers 8 bases. Trimming cost V 1 base and J 7 bases; bases outside gene matches: 3. The CDR3 is 14 residues long. Germline V lookup: CDR1 MNHNY, CDR2 SVGAGI (reference sequence). CDR3 sequence (DNA): TGTGCCAGCAGTTACTTACAGGGGGGACAGCCCCAGCATTTT. Translation: CASSYLQGGQPQHF.

The J gene is TRBJ1-5, the V gene TRBV9; D is ambiguous. Between the trimmed V and J ends, which lost 3 bases and 2 bases, there was a span of 9 bases. Germline assignment: CDR1 SGDLS and CDR2 YYNGEE. The CDR3 extends over 14 amino acids. The CDR3 is CASSDGYGNQPQHF. The DNA of the CDR3 is TGTGCCAGCAGCGATGGATATGGCAATCAGCCCCAGCATTTT.

The V gene is TRBV14, the J gene TRBJ2-7; D is perhaps TRBD1 (6 bases). This CDR3 spans 15 amino acids. Germline lookup yields CDR1 SGHDN and CDR2 FVKESK. V lost 5 bases and J 2 bases, leaving 16 bases between the germline ends. In DNA, the CDR3 is TGTGCCAGCAGCGTTACAGGGAATGGGCCCTACGAGCAGTACTTC. Translated: CASSVTGNGPYEQYF.

Here the CDR3 reads CASSVGWQTGGYTF. In nucleotides, the CDR3 is TGTGCCAGCAGCGTAGGGTGGCAGACGGGGGGCTACACCTTC. The genes are TRBV9 and TRBJ1-2; D remains unclear. Trimming shortened V by 0 bases and J by 8 bases, and 14 bases separated the two germline ends. The CDR3 extends over 14 amino acids. In germline, CDR1 is SGDLS, CDR2 YYNGEE.

The chain has TRBV5-1 and TRBJ2-2; 7 nucleotides line up with TRBD1. The germline gives CDR1 SGHRS, CDR2 YFSETQ. The CDR3 has 16 residues. Losses at the gene ends were 4 bases for V and 0 bases for J; bases not matched to a gene: 6. This CDR3 is CASSAQGQPNTGELFF. CDR3 DNA: TGCGCCAGCAGCGCACAGGGGCAACCGAACACCGGGGAGCTGTTTTTT.